These 15 T cell receptor beta chains originate from one sample sequenced in a study of OX40 agonist ivuxolimab in advanced cancers. The method behind the library was the immunoSEQ multiplex PCR assay. TCRdb re-hosts the immuneACCESS table, in-frame sequences only. Its copies lack some clones; in the studies checked, an unresolved V gene accounts for under half of them, and the cause for the rest is not known. The table for this sample lists fewer than 65,000 clones; 70% to 80% of them were counted only once. The ten largest clones represent 11% of the sample. This specimen consisted of CD4+ or CD8+ T cells sorted from blood, obtained in a trial of the OX40 agonist ivuxolimab. All receptors come from an adult with an advanced solid tumor such as melanoma, head and neck, liver or kidney cancer.

The chain links TRBV7-7 to TRBJ2-5, with 9 bases that match TRBD1. This CDR3 has 14 amino acids. The junction had 3 bases not matched to a gene; V was cut back by 5 bases and J by 2 bases. Germline CDR1 SSHAT, CDR2 FNYEAQ (reference sequence). CDR3 coding DNA: TGTGCCAGCAGCCACAGGGGGCGGCAAGAGACCCAGTACTTC. Its translation is CASSHRGRQETQYF.

The chain carries TRBV5-6 and TRBJ2-7, with 11 bases fitting TRBD1. Trimming cost V 3 bases and J 3 bases; bases outside gene matches: 5. The CDR3 is made up of 15 amino acids. CDR1 is SGHDT, CDR2 YYEEEE, per germline. CDR3 residues: CASSYRDRGIYEQYF. The CDR3 region has the DNA TGTGCCAGCAGCTACCGGGACAGGGGGATCTACGAGCAGTACTTC. The variable domain in full, completed from reference TRBV5-6 and TRBJ2-7, reads DAGVTQSPTHLIKTRGQQVTLRCSPKSGHDTVSWYQQALGQGPQFIFQYYEEEERQRGNFPDRFSGHQFPNYSSELNVNALLLGDSALYLCASSYRDRGIYEQYFGPGTRLTVT.

This clone came up once. The rearrangement links TRBV6-6 to TRBJ2-7; 8 positions match TRBD1. Germline CDR1 MNHNY, CDR2 SVGAGI (reference sequence). The CDR3 has 15 amino acids. V shed 6 bases and J 3 bases; nucleotides not matched to a gene: 10. Here the CDR3 reads CASRIDRQGNYEQYF. CDR3 nucleotides: TGTGCCAGCAGAATTGATCGACAGGGGAACTACGAGCAGTACTTC.

The chain joins TRBV19 to TRBJ2-3, with D uncertain. The CDR3 is made up of 16 amino acids. V gave up 6 bases and J gave up 3 bases, with 19 bases separating them. Germline values: CDR1 LNHDA, CDR2 SQIVND (reference sequence). The CDR3 nucleotides read TGTGCCAGTAGCGGCACGGTTTTCGTCAGGACAGATACGCAGTATTTT. Amino acid sequence: CASSGTVFVRTDTQYF.

The J gene is TRBJ2-7, the V gene TRBV7-2; no reliable D call. The CDR3 is 11 residues long. The germline V gene encodes CDR1 SGHTA and CDR2 FQGNSA. Trimming cost V 1 base and J 5 bases, with 3 bases left between them. The CDR3 is CASSLVNEQYF. The CDR3 coding sequence is TGTGCCAGCAGCTTAGTTAACGAGCAGTACTTC. The whole variable domain, remainder taken from reference TRBV7-2 and TRBJ2-7, is GAGVSQSPSNKVTEKGKDVELRCDPISGHTALYWYRQSLGQGLEFLIYFQGNSAPDKSGLPSDRFSAERTGGSVSTLTIQRTQQEDSAVYLCASSLVNEQYFGPGTRLTVT.

The genes are TRBV28 and TRBJ1-1; TRBD1 is a possible D gene (6 bases). This CDR3 is built from 11 residues. The V end was cut by 4 bases, the J end by 6 bases, with 6 bases between. Germline CDR1 reads MDHEN; CDR2 reads SYDVKM. CDR3 sequence (DNA): TGTGCCAGCAGTTCAGGGGCTGAAGCTTTCTTT. Protein sequence: CASSSGAEAFF.

The chain employs TRBV11-1 and TRBJ2-1; possible D gene TRBD1, 6 bases. The germline CDR1 and CDR2 sequences are SGHAT and FQDESV (reference sequence). The CDR3 sequence is 12 residues long. V was cut by 0 bases and J by 10 bases, with 7 bases left in between. CDR3 in amino acids: CASSLAGTEQFF. The CDR3 DNA reads as TGTGCCAGCAGCTTAGCCGGGACAGAGCAGTTCTTC.

This chain joins TRBV9 and TRBJ2-1; D not certain. The germline V and J ends were trimmed by 0 bases and 3 bases, with 7 bases remaining between them. Germline assignment: CDR1 SGDLS and CDR2 YYNGEE. CDR3 length: 14 amino acids. CDR3 nucleotides: TGTGCCAGCAGCGTAGCGGAAAACTACAATGAGCAGTTCTTC. It is translated as CASSVAENYNEQFF.

The chain couples TRBV9 to TRBJ2-1; D remains ambiguous. The CDR3 extends over 15 amino acids. The V end lost 0 bases, the J end lost 0 bases, and 7 bases lay between the germline ends. Germline CDR1 reads SGDLS; CDR2 reads YYNGEE. In DNA, the CDR3 is TGTGCCAGCAGCGTAGGAGCTAGCTCCTACAATGAGCAGTTCTTC. This encodes CASSVGASSYNEQFF. The full variable domain, completed using reference TRBV9 and TRBJ2-1, is DSGVTQTPKHLITATGQRVTLRCSPRSGDLSVYWYQQSLDQGLQFLIQYYNGEERAKGNILERFSAQQFPDLHSELNLSSLELGDSALYFCASSVGASSYNEQFFGPGTRLTVL.

This sequence joins TRBV5-1 and TRBJ2-1, with TRBD2 as a possible D gene (5 bases). The V gene lost 6 bases and the J gene lost 6 bases, with 13 bases spanning the gap. CDR1 is SGHRS and CDR2 is YFSETQ in the germline V gene. The CDR3 runs to 13 residues. DNA of the CDR3: TGCGCCAGCACTATGAGAGGGTCCAATGAGCAGTTCTTC. Protein product: CASTMRGSNEQFF.

The rearrangement links TRBV6-5 to TRBJ1-5, with D hard to call. Germline V gene sequence: CDR1 MNHEY, CDR2 SVGAGI. This CDR3 spans 14 amino acids. Trimming stripped 6 bases from V and 2 bases from J, with 11 bases between. CDR3 DNA sequence: TGTGCCAGCAGCCTCGTCAGAGGCAATCAGCCCCAGCATTTT. Protein sequence: CASSLVRGNQPQHF.

The rearrangement uses TRBV27 and TRBJ2-1; tentative D call: TRBD1 (6 bases). Deletions cut 5 bases from V and 4 bases from J, with 12 bases between. The CDR3 is 14 amino acids. Germline CDR1 MNHEY, CDR2 SMNVEV (reference sequence). In DNA, the CDR3 is TGTGCCAGCAGTACGGGACACTTTTACAATGAGCAGTTCTTC. It specifies CASSTGHFYNEQFF.

This clone was observed a handful of times. The chain is built from TRBV9 and TRBJ2-2, with TRBD1 as a possible D gene (6 bases). From germline, CDR1 is SGDLS and CDR2 YYNGEE. There are 17 residues in the CDR3. With 7 bases removed from V and 6 bases from J, the gap between germline ends came to 25 bases. The CDR3 nucleotides read TGTGCCAGCCACCCAACAGGGACCCTAACAATCTCCGGGGAGCTGTTTTTT. Translated: CASHPTGTLTISGELFF.

The chain employs TRBV4-2 and TRBJ2-7; 11 nucleotides match TRBD2. The CDR3 spans 15 residues. V was pared by 0 bases and J by 6 bases, with 4 bases of the junction left unmatched. CDR1 is LGHNA and CDR2 is YNFKEQ in the germline V gene. The CDR3 loop reads CASSQDLAGGGEQYF. The DNA for the CDR3 is TGTGCCAGCAGCCAAGATCTAGCGGGGGGCGGCGAGCAGTACTTC.

This clone is medium-sized within its sample. CDR3 nucleotides: TGTGCCAGCGCTCTGGGCGGCTTCCCCGGGGAGCTGTTTTTT. Translation gives CASALGGFPGELFF. V gene TRBV27 combines with J gene TRBJ2-2; D remains unclear. Germline V lookup: CDR1 MNHEY, CDR2 SMNVEV (reference sequence). V shed 8 bases and J shed 6 bases, with 16 bases lying between them. The CDR3 runs 14 residues.